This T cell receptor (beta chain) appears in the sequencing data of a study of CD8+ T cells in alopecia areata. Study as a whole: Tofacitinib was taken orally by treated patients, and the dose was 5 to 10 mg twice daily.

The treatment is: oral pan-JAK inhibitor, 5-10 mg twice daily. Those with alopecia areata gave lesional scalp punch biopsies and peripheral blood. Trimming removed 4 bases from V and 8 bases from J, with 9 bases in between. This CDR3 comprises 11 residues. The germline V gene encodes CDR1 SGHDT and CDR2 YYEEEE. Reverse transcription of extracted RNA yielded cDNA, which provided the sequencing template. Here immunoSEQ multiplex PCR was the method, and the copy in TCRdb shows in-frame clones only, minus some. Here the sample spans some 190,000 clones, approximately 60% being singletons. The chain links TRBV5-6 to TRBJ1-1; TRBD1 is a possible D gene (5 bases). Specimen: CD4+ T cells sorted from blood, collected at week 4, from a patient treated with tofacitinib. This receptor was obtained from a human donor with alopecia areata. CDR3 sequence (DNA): TGTGCCAGCAGCGAAGGGACCGAAGCTTTCTTT. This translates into CASSEGTEAFF.